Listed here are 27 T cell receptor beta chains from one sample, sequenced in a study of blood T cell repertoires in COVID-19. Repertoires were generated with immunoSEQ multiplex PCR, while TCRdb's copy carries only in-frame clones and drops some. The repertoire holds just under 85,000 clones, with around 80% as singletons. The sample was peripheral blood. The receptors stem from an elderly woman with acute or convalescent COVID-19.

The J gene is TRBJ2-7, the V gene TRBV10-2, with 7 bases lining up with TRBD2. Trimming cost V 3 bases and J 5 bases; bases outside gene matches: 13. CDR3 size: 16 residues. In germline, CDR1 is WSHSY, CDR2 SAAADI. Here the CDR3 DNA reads TGCGCCAGCAGTGAAACCGTTGGACTAGGTTTGCACGAGCAGTACTTC. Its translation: CASSETVGLGLHEQYF.

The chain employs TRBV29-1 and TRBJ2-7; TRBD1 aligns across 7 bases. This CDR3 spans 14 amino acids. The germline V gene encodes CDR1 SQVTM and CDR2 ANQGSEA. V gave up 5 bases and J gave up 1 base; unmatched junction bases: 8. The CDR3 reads CSVKGQDGSYEQYF. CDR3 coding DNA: TGCAGCGTTAAAGGACAGGATGGGTCCTACGAGCAGTACTTC.

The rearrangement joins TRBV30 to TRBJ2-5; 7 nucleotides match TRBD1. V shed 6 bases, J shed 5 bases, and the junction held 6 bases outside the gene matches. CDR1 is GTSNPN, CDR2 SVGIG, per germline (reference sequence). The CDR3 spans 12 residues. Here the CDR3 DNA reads TGTGCCTGCAGAGGGGGCGCGGAGACCCAGTACTTC. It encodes CACRGGAETQYF.

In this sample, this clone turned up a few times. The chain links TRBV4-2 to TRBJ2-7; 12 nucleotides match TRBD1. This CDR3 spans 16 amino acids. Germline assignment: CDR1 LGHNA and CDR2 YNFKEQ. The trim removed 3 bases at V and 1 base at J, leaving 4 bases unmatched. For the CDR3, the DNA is TGTGCCAGCAGCCAGGCGGGACAGGGGGCTTCCTACGAGCAGTACTTC. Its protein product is CASSQAGQGASYEQYF.

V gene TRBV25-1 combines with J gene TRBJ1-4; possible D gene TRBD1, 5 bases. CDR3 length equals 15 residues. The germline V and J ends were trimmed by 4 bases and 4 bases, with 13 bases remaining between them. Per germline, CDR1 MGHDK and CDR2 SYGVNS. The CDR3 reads CASSVSGGDNEKLFF. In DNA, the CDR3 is TGTGCCAGCAGTGTAAGCGGGGGAGATAATGAAAAACTGTTTTTT.

CDR3 DNA: TGCGCCAGCAGCCAATACTTGGCGGGAGTGAGTAAGCAGTACTTC. It translates to CASSQYLAGVSKQYF. V is TRBV4-1 and J is TRBJ2-7; 7 bases are a match to TRBD2. The CDR3 extends over 15 amino acids. The V gene's germline CDR1 is MGHRA and CDR2 YSYEKL. J was trimmed by 8 bases and V by 2 bases; bases with no gene match: 12.

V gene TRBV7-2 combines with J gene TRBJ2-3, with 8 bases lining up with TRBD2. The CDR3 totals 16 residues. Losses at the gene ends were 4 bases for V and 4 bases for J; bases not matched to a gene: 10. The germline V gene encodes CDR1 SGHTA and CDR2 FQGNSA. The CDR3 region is CASSSQSGSGADTQYF. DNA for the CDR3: TGTGCCAGCAGCTCGCAGAGCGGGAGCGGGGCAGATACGCAGTATTTT.

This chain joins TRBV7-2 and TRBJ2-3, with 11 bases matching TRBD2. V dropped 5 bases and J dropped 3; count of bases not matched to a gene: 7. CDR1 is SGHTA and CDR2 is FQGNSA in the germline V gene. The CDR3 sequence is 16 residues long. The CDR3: CASSPPGLAATDTQYF. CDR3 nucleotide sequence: TGTGCCAGCAGCCCGCCGGGACTAGCGGCAACAGATACGCAGTATTTT. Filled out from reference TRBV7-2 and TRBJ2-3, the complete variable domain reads GAGVSQSPSNKVTEKGKDVELRCDPISGHTALYWYRQSLGQGLEFLIYFQGNSAPDKSGLPSDRFSAERTGGSVSTLTIQRTQQEDSAVYLCASSPPGLAATDTQYFGPGTRLTVL.

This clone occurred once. The CDR3: CASSPRAGVANEQFF. The CDR3 nucleotides are TGTGCCAGCTCACCACGAGCGGGAGTGGCTAATGAGCAGTTCTTC. The rearrangement links TRBV18 to TRBJ2-1, with TRBD2 matching 8 bases. The CDR3 is made up of 15 amino acids. The V and J ends lost 1 base and 7 bases, in that order; junction bases with no gene match: 6. Germline CDR1 KGHSH, CDR2 LQKENI.

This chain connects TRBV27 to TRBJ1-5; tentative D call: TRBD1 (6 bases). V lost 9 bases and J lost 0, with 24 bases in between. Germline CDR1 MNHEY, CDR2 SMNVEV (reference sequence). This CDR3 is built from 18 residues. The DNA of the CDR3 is TGTGCCAGGATGAGATTGGGGACACTAGGCTATAGCAATCAGCCCCAGCATTTT. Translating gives CARMRLGTLGYSNQPQHF.

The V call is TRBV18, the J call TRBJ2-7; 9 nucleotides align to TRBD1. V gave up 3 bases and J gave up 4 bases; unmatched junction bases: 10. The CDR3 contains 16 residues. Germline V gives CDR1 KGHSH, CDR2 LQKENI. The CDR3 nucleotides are TGTGCCAGCTCACCTGTTGTAGGGACAGGGCGTTACGAGCAGTACTTC. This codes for CASSPVVGTGRYEQYF. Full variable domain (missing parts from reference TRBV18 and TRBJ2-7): NAGVMQNPRHLVRRRGQEARLRCSPMKGHSHVYWYRQLPEEGLKFMVYLQKENIIDESGMPKERFSAEFPKEGPSILRIQQVVRGDSAAYFCASSPVVGTGRYEQYFGPGTRLTVT.

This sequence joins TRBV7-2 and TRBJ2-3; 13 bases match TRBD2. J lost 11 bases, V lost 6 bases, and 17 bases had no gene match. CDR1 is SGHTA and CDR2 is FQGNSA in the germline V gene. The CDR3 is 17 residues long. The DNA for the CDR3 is TGTGCCAGCAGTTTTCCCGCCGGGACTAGCGGGGTCGGCAGGCAGTATTTT. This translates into CASSFPAGTSGVGRQYF. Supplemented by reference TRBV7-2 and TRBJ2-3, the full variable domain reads GAGVSQSPSNKVTEKGKDVELRCDPISGHTALYWYRQSLGQGLEFLIYFQGNSAPDKSGLPSDRFSAERTGGSVSTLTIQRTQQEDSAVYLCASSFPAGTSGVGRQYFGPGTRLTVL.

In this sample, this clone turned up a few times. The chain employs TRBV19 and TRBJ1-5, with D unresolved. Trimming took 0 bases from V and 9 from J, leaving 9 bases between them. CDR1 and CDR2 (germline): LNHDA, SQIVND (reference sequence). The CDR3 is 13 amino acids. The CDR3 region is CASSIDRERPQHF. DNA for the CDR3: TGTGCCAGTAGTATAGATCGAGAACGGCCCCAGCATTTT.

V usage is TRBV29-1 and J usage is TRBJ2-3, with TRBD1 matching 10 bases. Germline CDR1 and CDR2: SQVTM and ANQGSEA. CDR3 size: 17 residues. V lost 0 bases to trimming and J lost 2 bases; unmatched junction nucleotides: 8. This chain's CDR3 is CSVEEPPGQGLTDTQYF. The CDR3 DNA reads TGCAGCGTTGAAGAGCCCCCGGGACAGGGGCTCACAGATACGCAGTATTTT.

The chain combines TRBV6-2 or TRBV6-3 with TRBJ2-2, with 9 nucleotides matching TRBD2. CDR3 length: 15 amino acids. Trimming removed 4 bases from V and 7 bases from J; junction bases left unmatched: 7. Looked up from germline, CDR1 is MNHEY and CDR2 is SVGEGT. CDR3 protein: CASSFNSGSNGELFF. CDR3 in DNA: TGTGCCAGCAGTTTTAATAGCGGGAGTAACGGGGAGCTGTTTTTT.

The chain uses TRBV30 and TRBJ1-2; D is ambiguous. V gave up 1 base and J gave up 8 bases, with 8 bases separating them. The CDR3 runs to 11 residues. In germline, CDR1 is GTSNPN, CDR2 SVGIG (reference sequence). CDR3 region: CAWSAVGGYTF. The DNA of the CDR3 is TGTGCCTGGAGTGCAGTCGGGGGCTACACCTTC.

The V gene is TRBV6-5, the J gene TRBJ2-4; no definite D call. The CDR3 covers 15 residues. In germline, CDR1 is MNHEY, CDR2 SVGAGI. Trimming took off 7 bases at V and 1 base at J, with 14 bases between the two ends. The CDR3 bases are TGTGCCAGCACCCCCACCGGTTCGGCCAAAAACATTCAGTACTTC. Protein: CASTPTGSAKNIQYF.

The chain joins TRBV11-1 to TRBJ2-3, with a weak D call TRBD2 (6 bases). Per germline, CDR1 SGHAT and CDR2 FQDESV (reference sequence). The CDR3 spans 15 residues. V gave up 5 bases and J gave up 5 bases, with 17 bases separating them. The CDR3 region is CASSAGTDGRDTQYF. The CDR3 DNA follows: TGTGCCAGCAGCGCTGGGACCGACGGGAGAGATACGCAGTATTTT.

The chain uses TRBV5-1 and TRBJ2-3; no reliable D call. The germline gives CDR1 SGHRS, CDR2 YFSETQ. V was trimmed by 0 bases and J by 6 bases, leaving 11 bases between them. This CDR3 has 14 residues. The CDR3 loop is CASSLDILGDTQYF. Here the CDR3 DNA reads TGCGCCAGCAGCTTGGACATTCTGGGCGATACGCAGTATTTT.

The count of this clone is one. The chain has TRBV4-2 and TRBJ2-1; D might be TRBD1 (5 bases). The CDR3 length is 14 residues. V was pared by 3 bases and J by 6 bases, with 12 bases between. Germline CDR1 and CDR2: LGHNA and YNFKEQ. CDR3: CASSQGQPGNEQFF. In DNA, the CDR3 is TGTGCCAGCAGCCAGGGGCAGCCGGGCAATGAGCAGTTCTTC.

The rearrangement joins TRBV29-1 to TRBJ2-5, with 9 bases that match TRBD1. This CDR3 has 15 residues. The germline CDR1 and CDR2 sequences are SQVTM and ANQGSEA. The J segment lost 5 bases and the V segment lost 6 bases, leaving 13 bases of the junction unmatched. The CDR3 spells CSVTSGTGIGETQYF. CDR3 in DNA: TGCAGCGTGACCTCCGGGACAGGGATCGGGGAGACCCAGTACTTC.

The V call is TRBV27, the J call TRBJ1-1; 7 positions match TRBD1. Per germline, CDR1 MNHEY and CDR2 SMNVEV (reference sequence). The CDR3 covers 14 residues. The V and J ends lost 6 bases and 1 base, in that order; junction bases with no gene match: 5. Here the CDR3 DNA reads TGTGCCAGCAGACGCGACAGGGAGAACACTGAAGCTTTCTTT. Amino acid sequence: CASRRDRENTEAFF.

The CDR3: CASSPSETGEAFF. The CDR3 nucleotides are TGTGCCAGCAGCCCGTCCGAAACGGGTGAAGCTTTCTTT. V usage is TRBV7-9 and J usage is TRBJ1-1; unclear D gene. This CDR3 has 13 amino acids. Germline V gene lookup returns CDR1 SEHNR and CDR2 FQNEAQ (reference sequence). The V end was cut by 5 bases, the J end by 7 bases, with 14 bases between.

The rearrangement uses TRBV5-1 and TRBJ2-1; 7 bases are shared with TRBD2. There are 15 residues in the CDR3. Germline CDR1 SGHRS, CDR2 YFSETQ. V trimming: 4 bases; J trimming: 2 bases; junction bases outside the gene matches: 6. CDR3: CASSRTAGAYNEQFF. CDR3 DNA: TGCGCCAGCAGCAGGACGGCGGGAGCCTACAATGAGCAGTTCTTC.

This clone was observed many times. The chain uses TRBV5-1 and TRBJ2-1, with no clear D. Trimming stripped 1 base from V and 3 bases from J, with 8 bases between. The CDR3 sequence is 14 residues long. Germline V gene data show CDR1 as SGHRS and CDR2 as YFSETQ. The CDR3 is CASSLQLVYNEQFF. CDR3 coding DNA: TGCGCCAGCAGCTTGCAGCTAGTCTACAATGAGCAGTTCTTC.

The CDR3, as DNA: TGTGCCAGCAGTTTAGAGAGGCGGTCTGAAGCTTTCTTT. It is translated as CASSLERRSEAFF. This chain joins TRBV27 and TRBJ1-1; D remains ambiguous. CDR3 length equals 13 residues. Germline loops: CDR1 MNHEY, CDR2 SMNVEV (reference sequence). Trimming took 2 bases from V and 6 from J, leaving 10 bases between them.

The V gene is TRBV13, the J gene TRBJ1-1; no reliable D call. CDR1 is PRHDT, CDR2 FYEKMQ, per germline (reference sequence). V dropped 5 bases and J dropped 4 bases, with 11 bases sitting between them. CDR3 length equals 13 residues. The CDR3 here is CASSARVGTEAFF. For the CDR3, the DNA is TGTGCCAGCAGCGCGAGGGTGGGCACTGAAGCTTTCTTT. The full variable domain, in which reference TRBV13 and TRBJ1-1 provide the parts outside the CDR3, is AAGVIQSPRHLIKEKRETATLKCYPIPRHDTVYWYQQGPGQDPQFLISFYEKMQSDKGSIPDRFSAQQFSDYHSELNMSSLELGDSALYFCASSARVGTEAFFGQGTRLTVV.